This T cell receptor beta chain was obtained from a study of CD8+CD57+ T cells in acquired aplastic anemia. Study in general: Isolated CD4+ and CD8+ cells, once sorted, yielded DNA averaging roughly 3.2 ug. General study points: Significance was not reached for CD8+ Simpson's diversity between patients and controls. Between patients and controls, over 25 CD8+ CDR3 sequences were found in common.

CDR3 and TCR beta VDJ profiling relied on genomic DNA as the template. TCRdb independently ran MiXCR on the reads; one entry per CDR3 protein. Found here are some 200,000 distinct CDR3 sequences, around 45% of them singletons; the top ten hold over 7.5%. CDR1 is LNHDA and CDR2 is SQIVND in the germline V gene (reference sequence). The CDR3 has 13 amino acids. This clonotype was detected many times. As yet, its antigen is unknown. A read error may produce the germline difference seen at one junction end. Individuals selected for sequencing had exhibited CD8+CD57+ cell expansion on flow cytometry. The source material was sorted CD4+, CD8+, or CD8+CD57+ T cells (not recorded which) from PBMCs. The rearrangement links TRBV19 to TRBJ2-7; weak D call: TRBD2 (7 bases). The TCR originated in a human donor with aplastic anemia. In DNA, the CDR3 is TGTGCCGGTAGTAACCGGGGGGCGCCGGTTCCTAACTTC. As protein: CAGSNRGAPVPNF.